Sequencing of this T cell receptor beta chain was carried out in a study of T cell changes during pregnancy in multiple sclerosis. Sequencing was performed with immunoSEQ multiplex PCR; in TCRdb, only in-frame clones are kept and a portion is missing. The table records 20,000 to 25,000 clones, 75% to 90% of them present only once. The CDR3 covers 17 residues. Trimming pared 0 bases from V and 7 bases from J, leaving 17 bases between. Per the germline V gene, CDR1 is SGDLS and CDR2 is YYNGEE. The chain employs TRBV9 and TRBJ1-6; D is undetermined. The sample in question was CD4+ T cells from peripheral blood mononuclear cells, obtained in the first trimester of pregnancy. The receptor was derived from a female donor in good health, enrolled as a control in a pregnancy study. In DNA, the CDR3 is TGTGCCAGCAGCGTAGAGGCCATCCAGGTCCCGAATTCACCCCTCCACTTT. It specifies CASSVEAIQVPNSPLHF.